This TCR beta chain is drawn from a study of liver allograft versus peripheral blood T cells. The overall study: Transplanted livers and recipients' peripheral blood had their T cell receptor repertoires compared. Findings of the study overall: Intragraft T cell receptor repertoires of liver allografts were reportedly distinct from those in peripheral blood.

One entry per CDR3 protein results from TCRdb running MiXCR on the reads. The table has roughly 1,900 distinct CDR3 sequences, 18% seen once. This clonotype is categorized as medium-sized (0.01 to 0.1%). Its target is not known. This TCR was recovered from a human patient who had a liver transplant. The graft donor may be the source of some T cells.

The CDR3, as DNA: TGTGCCAGCAGTTACATCAGGGGAGGGACTGAAGCTTTCTTT. Translated: CASSYIRGGTEAFF. This rearrangement joins TRBV6-5 to TRBJ1-1; D might be TRBD1 (6 bases). This CDR3 has 14 residues. V lost 2 bases and J lost 5, with 12 bases in between. Germline CDR1 is MNHEY and CDR2 is SVGAGI.